These 13 T cell receptor beta chains share one sample of origin, sequenced in a study of CD8+CD57+ T cells in acquired aplastic anemia. Patients selected for sequencing had displayed CD8+CD57+ cell expansion by flow cytometry. According to the study, genomic DNA was the template for TCR beta VDJ and CDR3 profiling. MiXCR was run by TCRdb on the reads, yielding one entry per CDR3 protein. Of some 160,000 distinct CDR3 sequences in the sample, about 50% were seen once. Input material: sorted CD4+, CD8+, or CD8+CD57+ T cells (not recorded which) from PBMCs. These receptors originate from a human donor with aplastic anemia.

At least ten counts were recorded for this clonotype. This CDR3 reads CASSLLDEQFF. CDR3 DNA: TGTGCCAGCAGCTTACTGGATGAGCAGTTCTTC. The chain joins TRBV7-2 to TRBJ2-1; no definite D call. V was clipped by 2 bases and J by 8 bases, with 4 bases between them. The CDR3 contains 11 residues. In germline, CDR1 is SGHTA, CDR2 FQGNSA.

This clonotype was counted ten times or more. This chain uses TRBV9 with TRBJ2-7; 7 bases are a match to TRBD1. The ends lost 4 bases at V and 5 bases at J; junction bases unmatched: 6. This CDR3 is built from 13 residues. CDR1 SGDLS and CDR2 YYNGEE come from the germline V gene. The CDR3 sequence is CASSRVTGDEQYF. Here the CDR3 DNA reads TGTGCCAGCAGCCGGGTTACAGGGGACGAGCAGTACTTC.

This clonotype came up a few times. V gene TRBV6-1 combines with J gene TRBJ2-7; TRBD2 aligns across 13 bases. After removal of 6 bases from V and 4 bases from J, the junction contained 15 bases not matched to a gene. The CDR3 length is 18 residues. In germline, CDR1 is MNHNS, CDR2 SASEGT. The CDR3 DNA reads TGTGCCAGCAGACCGAGACTAGCGGGAGGACAGTTTGTTTACGAGCAGTACTTC. This codes for CASRPRLAGGQFVYEQYF.

Comment on this clonotype: A much larger clone differs from this one at a single base, so this may be a read error. The CDR3 does not end in the conserved phenylalanine or tryptophan, so this is likely a read error. The chain links TRBV5-6 to TRBJ2-5, with D perhaps TRBD2 (6 bases). The CDR3 totals 19 residues. Trimming pared 1 base from V and 3 bases from J, leaving 25 bases between. Germline CDR1 SGHDT, CDR2 YYEEEE. The chain's CDR3 is CASSLLIGRPKTPEETQYS. The CDR3 DNA is TGTGCCAGCAGCTTGTTGATCGGGAGACCGAAAACTCCGGAAGAGACCCAGTACTCC.

Worth noting for this clonotype: A single base separates this from a much larger clone, so it may be a read error. The chain recombines TRBV7-9 with TRBJ1-2, with D possibly matching TRBD1 (6 bases). Trimming shortened V by 5 bases and J by 5 bases, and 9 bases separated the two germline ends. The CDR3 contains 12 residues. CDR1 is SEHNR, CDR2 FQNEAQ, per germline (reference sequence). The CDR3 region has the DNA TGTGCCAGCAGCCCGGGGGCGTATGGCTACACCTTC. Translated, it gives CASSPGAYGYTF. Looking up the rest from reference TRBV7-9 and TRBJ1-2 gives the full variable domain: DTGVSQNPRHKITKRGQNVTFRCDPISEHNRLYWYRQTLGQGPEFLTYFQNEAQLEKSRLLSDRFSAERPKGSFSTLEIQRTEQGDSAMYLCASSPGAYGYTFGSGTRLTVV.

This clonotype has ten or more counts. V and J are TRBV9 and TRBJ1-1, with D unclear. This CDR3 has 14 residues. The V gene's germline CDR1 is SGDLS and CDR2 YYNGEE. Trimming cost V 3 bases and J 3 bases, with 12 bases left between them. Here the CDR3 reads CASSATDSHTEAFF. CDR3 nucleotide sequence: TGTGCCAGCAGCGCCACAGATTCTCACACTGAAGCTTTCTTT.

This clonotype came up many times. This chain joins TRBV5-1 and TRBJ1-1; a weak D match, TRBD1 (6 bases). Germline V gene lookup returns CDR1 SGHRS and CDR2 YFSETQ. V dropped 3 bases and J dropped 0 bases, with 15 bases sitting between them. CDR3 length: 16 residues. Written as DNA, the CDR3 is TGCGCCAGCAGCTGGACAGTCGGGGAAATGAACACTGAAGCTTTCTTT. It yields the protein CASSWTVGEMNTEAFF.

The chain combines TRBV5-1 with TRBJ1-2; 9 nucleotides align to TRBD1. The J segment lost 2 bases and the V segment lost 4 bases, leaving 6 bases of the junction unmatched. The CDR3 consists of 15 residues. The V gene's germline CDR1 is SGHRS and CDR2 YFSETQ. The CDR3 loop is CASSPGDRGNYGYTF. In DNA, the CDR3 is TGCGCCAGCAGCCCGGGAGACAGGGGGAACTATGGCTACACCTTC.

A single count supports this clonotype. The CDR3 reads CASSDGTGAFYGYTF. The CDR3 DNA sequence: TGTGCCAGTAGTGACGGGACAGGGGCCTTCTATGGCTACACCTTC. This sequence joins TRBV19 and TRBJ1-2, with 10 bases aligning to TRBD1. Germline-derived CDR1 and CDR2 are LNHDA and SQIVND (reference sequence). The CDR3 consists of 15 residues. The V segment lost 5 bases and the J segment 4 bases; nucleotides outside the gene matches: 7.

Only a few counts were recorded for this clonotype. The chain uses TRBV2 and TRBJ2-3, with 7 bases identical to TRBD2. V lost 5 bases and J lost 3; bases outside the gene matches: 8. Germline V gene sequence: CDR1 SNHLY, CDR2 FYNNEI. This CDR3 is 15 amino acids long. CDR3 residues: CASSSGLGLTDTQYF. The CDR3 DNA is TGTGCCAGCAGTTCCGGACTAGGGCTGACAGATACGCAGTATTTT.

The V gene is TRBV18, the J gene TRBJ2-7; D may be TRBD1 or TRBD2 (5 bases each). CDR3 size: 15 residues. Germline-derived CDR1 and CDR2 are KGHSH and LQKENI. The germline V and J ends were trimmed by 3 bases and 3 bases, with 15 bases remaining between them. The CDR3: CASSPPKSGGYEQYF. In DNA form, the CDR3 reads TGTGCCAGCTCACCCCCTAAATCTGGGGGCTACGAGCAGTACTTC. Together with reference TRBV18 and TRBJ2-7, the CDR3 gives the full variable domain: NAGVMQNPRHLVRRRGQEARLRCSPMKGHSHVYWYRQLPEEGLKFMVYLQKENIIDESGMPKERFSAEFPKEGPSILRIQQVVRGDSAAYFCASSPPKSGGYEQYFGPGTRLTVT.

The V and J genes are TRBV20-1 and TRBJ2-7; 8 nucleotides align to TRBD1. CDR3 length equals 13 residues. Germline loops: CDR1 DFQATT, CDR2 SNEGSKA (reference sequence). V gave up 6 bases and J gave up 0 bases; unmatched junction bases: 4. As DNA, the CDR3 is TGCAGTGCCGAGGGACAGGACTCCTACGAGCAGTACTTC. Its protein is CSAEGQDSYEQYF.

A word on this clonotype: One base away lies a much larger clone, so this may be a sequencing read error. As DNA, the CDR3 is TGTGCCAGTAGTACAGGGCAGGTTTATAGCAATCAGCCCCAGCATTTT. The encoded protein is CASSTGQVYSNQPQHF. The V and J genes are TRBV19 and TRBJ1-5, with D perhaps matching TRBD1 (5 bases). Germline CDR1 and CDR2: LNHDA and SQIVND (reference sequence). The CDR3 runs to 16 residues. Deletions cut 4 bases from V and 0 bases from J, with 13 bases between.